This T cell receptor beta chain was documented in a study of blood T cell repertoires in COVID-19. Study background: The United States, Italy and Spain provided the acute and convalescent COVID-19 samples. PBMCs, B-cell-depleted T cells, or T cells were the source of the cDNA or gDNA that made up the material.

Study processing details: By means of reference gene primer amplification, nucleated cell counts were estimated. Only in-frame clones appear in the TCRdb table, and some are missing; sequencing was by immunoSEQ multiplex PCR. V and J calls and clone size are those listed in that table; D and trimming were worked out from the DNA. The data contain under 200,000 clones, 70% to 90% of them singletons. Trimming removed 2 bases from V and 6 bases from J; junction bases left unmatched: 4. The germline gives CDR1 GTSNPN, CDR2 SVGIG (reference sequence). There are 13 residues in the CDR3. This clonotype was obtained from a man between 60 and 70 years old with COVID-19, enrolled during active disease. This chain links TRBV30 with TRBJ1-5, with 7 bases that match TRBD1. Sequences were obtained from peripheral blood. The CDR3, as DNA: TGTGCCTGGAGTCCAGGGGGAAGTCAGCCCCAGCATTTT. Translated, it gives CAWSPGGSQPQHF.